This TCR beta chain emerged from a study of cytomegalovirus exposure and HLA in healthy donors. Per germline, CDR1 SNHLY and CDR2 FYNNEI. This CDR3 region has 15 residues. Trimming took off 5 bases at V and 0 bases at J, with 13 bases between the two ends. Assay used: immunoSEQ multiplex PCR; TCRdb lists only in-frame clones, some missing. The sample lists more than 300,000 clones, roughly 90% occurring once. Regarding the study as a whole: Generally TCR sequences proved uncommon, though certain public TCRs appeared in numerous donors.

Regarding this clone: Its cognate antigen is unknown.

This TCR came from a woman aged 18-35 years in good health and CMV-seronegative. The rearrangement joins TRBV2 to TRBJ1-2, with TRBD1 as a possible D gene (6 bases). The sequenced material came from PBMCs. CDR3 nucleotides: TGTGCCAGCAGTAAGGACAGTTCTTCTAACTATGGCTACACCTTC. Amino acids: CASSKDSSSNYGYTF.